This entry features one TCR beta chain sequence. Its antigen is unknown. The sample comes from a study of shared clonotypes between healthy human individuals. V gave up 4 bases and J gave up 15 bases; unmatched junction bases: 11. The V gene's germline CDR1 is MGHRA and CDR2 YSYEKL. The CDR3 consists of 13 residues. Whole-study results and caveats: Naive subsets generally had larger estimated richness than memory subsets. The sharing of 4.5% to 5% of naive CD4 clonotypes was seen across a handful of donors.

The assay was immunoSEQ multiplex PCR, and TCRdb's table has in-frame clones only and misses some. The sample shows approximately 700,000 clones, around four fifths of them seen only once. The split of CD4+ cells yielded CD45RA+ naive and CD45RA-negative memory subsets. This rearrangement joins TRBV4-1 to TRBJ2-1, with 8 bases that match TRBD2. The receptor was isolated from a woman in her twenties or thirties in good health. Sequencing was performed on memory CD4+ T cells sorted from blood. The subset: CD45RA-negative fraction. The CDR3 region has the DNA TGCGCCAGCAGCCCGCTGGGGGTAGCGGGACGGTTCTTC. It yields the protein CASSPLGVAGRFF.